The rows below give T cell receptor beta chains drawn from one sample of a study of blood T cell repertoires in COVID-19. The protocol was immunoSEQ multiplex PCR, while the TCRdb copy is restricted to in-frame clones and leaves out a portion. The sample includes fewer than 300,000 clones, approximately 84% of them seen just once. Source material: peripheral blood. The origin of the receptors is a human donor with COVID-19, enrolled during active disease. The donor label of this sample is uncertain. Both conserved end residues are part of each CDR3. Each record gives: D gene, V gene, J gene, clone size, CDR3 length, CDR3 DNA, CDR3 protein. A D gene is named only where the DNA matches it firmly. The listing skips clone size in some rows; elsewhere it reads once, few, many or a size class.

d_gene: TRBD1
v_gene: TRBV7-2
j_gene: TRBJ1-6
abundance: NA
len: 14
CDR3nt: TGTGCCAGCAGCTCCACAGGGGGCGATTCACCCCTCCACTTT
CDR3aa: CASSSTGGDSPLHF

d_gene: TRBD1
v_gene: TRBV19
j_gene: TRBJ1-5
abundance: NA
len: 16
CDR3nt: TGTGCCAGTAGTACCACCGGGACAGCTAGCAATCAGCCCCAGCATTTT
CDR3aa: CASSTTGTASNQPQHF

d_gene: TRBD2
v_gene: TRBV5-1
j_gene: TRBJ2-7
abundance: NA
len: 16
CDR3nt: TGCGCCAGCAGCTCCCTAGCGGGGGAGCCCTCCTACGAGCAGTACTTC
CDR3aa: CASSSLAGEPSYEQYF

d_gene: NA
v_gene: TRBV18
j_gene: TRBJ2-5
abundance: once
len: 13
CDR3nt: TGTGCCAGCTCACCGGGACAACAAGAGACCCAGTACTTC
CDR3aa: CASSPGQQETQYF

d_gene: TRBD2
v_gene: TRBV9
j_gene: TRBJ2-2
abundance: NA
len: 14
CDR3nt: TGTGCCAGCAGCGTAGTCCGGGAGGCCGGGGAGCTGTTTTTT
CDR3aa: CASSVVREAGELFF

d_gene: TRBD1
v_gene: TRBV19
j_gene: TRBJ2-1
abundance: NA
len: 14
CDR3nt: TGTGCCAGTAGTAGGGACAGGGGGTACAATGAGCAGTTCTTC
CDR3aa: CASSRDRGYNEQFF

d_gene: TRBD1
v_gene: TRBV5-1
j_gene: TRBJ1-2
abundance: NA
len: 14
CDR3nt: TGCGCCAGCAGCACCTCAGGGGGCGACTATGGCTACACCTTC
CDR3aa: CASSTSGGDYGYTF

d_gene: NA
v_gene: TRBV28
j_gene: TRBJ1-2
abundance: NA
len: 12
CDR3nt: TGTGCCAGCGAGCAGGATAACTATGGCTACACCTTC
CDR3aa: CASEQDNYGYTF

d_gene: NA
v_gene: TRBV4-3
j_gene: TRBJ1-5
abundance: NA
len: 12
CDR3nt: TGCGCCAGCAGCCAAGAGGGAGAGCCCCAGCATTTT
CDR3aa: CASSQEGEPQHF

d_gene: NA
v_gene: TRBV19
j_gene: TRBJ2-3
abundance: NA
len: 14
CDR3nt: TGTGCCAGTAGTTCGGGGGAGTTCACAGATACGCAGTATTTT
CDR3aa: CASSSGEFTDTQYF

d_gene: NA
v_gene: TRBV11-3
j_gene: TRBJ1-1
abundance: NA
len: 14
CDR3nt: TGTGCCAGCAGCTTAGAAACTTATAGCACTGAAGCTTTCTTT
CDR3aa: CASSLETYSTEAFF

d_gene: NA
v_gene: TRBV7-9
j_gene: TRBJ1-2
abundance: NA
len: 16
CDR3nt: TGTGCCAGCAGCTTAGGGGCCCTGGGGGCCCACTATGGCTACACCTTC
CDR3aa: CASSLGALGAHYGYTF

d_gene: NA
v_gene: TRBV28
j_gene: TRBJ1-1
abundance: NA
len: 17
CDR3nt: TGTGCCAGCAGTTTGGGAGGGGGTCTTAGATTGAACACTGAAGCTTTCTTT
CDR3aa: CASSLGGGLRLNTEAFF

d_gene: NA
v_gene: TRBV25-1
j_gene: TRBJ1-1
abundance: NA
len: 15
CDR3nt: TGTGCCAGCAGTGAGCCGGGACACCCGAACACTGAAGCTTTCTTT
CDR3aa: CASSEPGHPNTEAFF

d_gene: TRBD1
v_gene: TRBV2
j_gene: TRBJ1-5
abundance: NA
len: 15
CDR3nt: TGTGCCAGCCACCGGGACAGGGCCTTCAATCAGCCCCAGCATTTT
CDR3aa: CASHRDRAFNQPQHF

d_gene: TRBD2
v_gene: TRBV4-2
j_gene: TRBJ2-2
abundance: NA
len: 16
CDR3nt: TGTGCCAGCAGCCAACGGACTAGCGGTAACACCGGGGAGCTGTTTTTT
CDR3aa: CASSQRTSGNTGELFF

d_gene: TRBD1
v_gene: TRBV6-1
j_gene: TRBJ1-4
abundance: NA
len: 15
CDR3nt: TGTGCCAGCAGTGAAGCCACAGGGGCTAATGAAAAACTGTTTTTT
CDR3aa: CASSEATGANEKLFF

d_gene: NA
v_gene: TRBV5-1
j_gene: TRBJ1-5
abundance: NA
len: 16
CDR3nt: TGCGCCAGCAGCTTGATCCCAGGGTCAACTAATCAGCCCCAGCATTTT
CDR3aa: CASSLIPGSTNQPQHF

d_gene: TRBD1
v_gene: TRBV6-5
j_gene: TRBJ1-6
abundance: once
len: 14
CDR3nt: TGTGCCAGCAGCTTGGGACAGTCAATCTCACCCCTCCACTTT
CDR3aa: CASSLGQSISPLHF

d_gene: NA
v_gene: TRBV6-5
j_gene: TRBJ1-5
abundance: NA
len: 13
CDR3nt: TGTGCCTCCTCTAGGGAGGCTATTGGGCCCCAGCATTTT
CDR3aa: CASSREAIGPQHF

d_gene: NA
v_gene: TRBV11-3
j_gene: TRBJ2-1
abundance: NA
len: 15
CDR3nt: TGTGCCAGCAGTTTTACAGGGTTGATTAACCATGAGCAGTTCTTC
CDR3aa: CASSFTGLINHEQFF

d_gene: NA
v_gene: TRBV28
j_gene: TRBJ1-5
abundance: NA
len: 16
CDR3nt: TGTGCCAGCACCCCTGCCTATGAGATTAGCAATCAGCCCCAGCATTTT
CDR3aa: CASTPAYEISNQPQHF

d_gene: TRBD1
v_gene: TRBV19
j_gene: TRBJ1-2
abundance: NA
len: 14
CDR3nt: TGTGCCAGTAGTTTTAGGGGACAGTTCAATGGCTACACCTTC
CDR3aa: CASSFRGQFNGYTF

d_gene: TRBD1
v_gene: TRBV7-2
j_gene: TRBJ2-5
abundance: few
len: 17
CDR3nt: TGTGCCAGCATCATGGGTCCGGGACAGGGGTACCAAGAGACCCAGTACTTC
CDR3aa: CASIMGPGQGYQETQYF

d_gene: TRBD1
v_gene: TRBV7-8
j_gene: TRBJ2-2
abundance: once
len: 16
CDR3nt: TGTGCCAGCACCAAAACAGGGGCCTTCGCCGCCGGGGAGCTGTTTTTT
CDR3aa: CASTKTGAFAAGELFF

d_gene: TRBD2
v_gene: TRBV11-3
j_gene: TRBJ2-3
abundance: NA
len: 16
CDR3nt: TGTGCCAGCAGCCCAGGACTAGCGGGAAGGCAAGATACGCAGTATTTT
CDR3aa: CASSPGLAGRQDTQYF

d_gene: TRBD1
v_gene: TRBV11-3
j_gene: TRBJ2-2
abundance: NA
len: 14
CDR3nt: TGTGCCAGCCGCTGGGACAGCGACACCGGGGAGCTGTTTTTT
CDR3aa: CASRWDSDTGELFF

d_gene: NA
v_gene: TRBV2
j_gene: TRBJ2-6
abundance: NA
len: 15
CDR3nt: TGTGCCAGCAGACCGGTTAGCTCTGGGGCCAACGTCCTGACTTTC
CDR3aa: CASRPVSSGANVLTF

d_gene: NA
v_gene: TRBV7-9
j_gene: TRBJ2-3
abundance: few
len: 16
CDR3nt: TGTGCCAGCAGCTTTCGGGGCGGGGCTTACACAGATACGCAGTATTTT
CDR3aa: CASSFRGGAYTDTQYF

d_gene: NA
v_gene: TRBV3-1/TRBV3-2
j_gene: TRBJ2-1
abundance: NA
len: 17
CDR3nt: TGTGCCAGCAGCCAAGATAGCGGAGGCCCCTCCTACAATGAGCAGTTCTTC
CDR3aa: CASSQDSGGPSYNEQFF

d_gene: NA
v_gene: TRBV28
j_gene: TRBJ1-5
abundance: few
len: 12
CDR3nt: TGTGCCAGCAGGACGGGTAATCAGCCCCAGCATTTT
CDR3aa: CASRTGNQPQHF

d_gene: TRBD1
v_gene: TRBV28
j_gene: TRBJ1-2
abundance: NA
len: 15
CDR3nt: TGTGCCAGCAGTTTATTACCCCGGGACAGGCTTGGCTACACCTTC
CDR3aa: CASSLLPRDRLGYTF

d_gene: NA
v_gene: TRBV9
j_gene: TRBJ1-2
abundance: few
len: 17
CDR3nt: TGTGCCAGCAGCGTAGTTGGATCGGCAGGCTCCGTGGAGGGGTACACCTTC
CDR3aa: CASSVVGSAGSVEGYTF

d_gene: NA
v_gene: TRBV12-3/TRBV12-4
j_gene: TRBJ1-6
abundance: NA
len: 12
CDR3nt: TGTGCCAGCAGGTCAGGATCTTCACCCCTCCACTTT
CDR3aa: CASRSGSSPLHF